Given below is one T cell receptor (beta chain) in context. The antigen is undetermined. The data originate from a study of a mutant IDH1 vaccine in newly diagnosed glioma. The overall study: The patients were given eight vaccinations, one each in weeks 1, 3, 5, 7, 11, 15, 19 and 23. The start of vaccination came 4-6 weeks after radiotherapy alone, or with temozolomide cycles.

The protocol was immunoSEQ multiplex PCR, while the TCRdb copy is restricted to in-frame clones and leaves out a portion. The profile shows over 30,000 clones, about four fifths of them singletons. As for time point: week 5, during vaccination. Each dose delivered 300 ug of mutant IDH1 20-mer peptide subcutaneously with imiquimod. This CDR3 contains 13 residues. Germline CDR1 MGHRA, CDR2 YSYEKL. V gave up 3 bases and J gave up 4 bases, with 7 bases separating them. The J gene is TRBJ1-3, the V gene TRBV4-1; D is undetermined. This sequence originates from a man aged 25 to 40 with glioma. Specimen: PBMCs, collected from a glioma patient whose treatment included an IDH1 peptide vaccine. CDR3 sequence (DNA): TGCGCCAGCAGCCAGCAACAGGGAAACACCATATATTTT. It codes for CASSQQQGNTIYF.